This T cell receptor (beta chain) was identified during a study of shared clonotypes between healthy human individuals. Whole-study context: For every donor, three CD4 naive, three CD4 memory, two CD8 naive and one CD8 memory plates were used.

The study's findings and limits: The generation probabilities recorded for non-shared clonotypes fell below those of clonotypes shared by all four donors.

Sequencing was at deep level. Profiled with immunoSEQ multiplex PCR; TCRdb holds only in-frame clones, not every one. Counted here are 2 million to 2.5 million clones, under 95% occurring once; the ten biggest clones make up approximately 1.7%. Naivety among CD8 cells was defined by CD45RO negativity and positive CCR7 selection, thereby excluding terminally differentiated effector memory CD45RA+ cells. V lost 4 bases and J lost 3; bases outside the gene matches: 12. The CDR3 spans 17 residues. Germline V gene sequence: CDR1 MDHEN, CDR2 SYDVKM. Comments on this clone: Its antigen remains unknown.

The source is a man aged 18 to 30 in good health. Some clones in this sample may be carry-over from other donors' samples. The chain links TRBV28 to TRBJ2-3; 8 nucleotides line up with TRBD1. Sequencing used naive CD8+ T cells from PBMCs. The CDR3 nucleotides are TGTGCCAGCAGTTCAGCCCTAACAGGGGGTGAGACAGATACGCAGTATTTT. This codes for CASSSALTGGETDTQYF.